This T cell receptor beta chain appears in the sequencing data of a study of cytomegalovirus exposure and HLA in healthy donors. This clone was seen only a few times. What it recognizes is unknown. Regarding the study as a whole: Links to common viral pathogens appeared, in a later analysis, for several of the most significant clusters.

Germline V CDR1 and CDR2: LGHNT, FRNRAP. This CDR3 has 14 amino acids. The V gene lost 7 bases and the J gene lost 7 bases, with 17 bases spanning the gap. 60 Vbeta and 13 Jbeta primers were used in PCR. TCRdb's copy holds only in-frame clones and misses some; the assay was immunoSEQ multiplex PCR. The data contain under 150,000 clones, roughly 9% of them singletons. The chain links TRBV12-5 to TRBJ1-5, with a tentative D call TRBD1 (5 bases). Specimen: PBMCs. The sequence came from a man aged 30 to 45 in good health and CMV-seronegative. The CDR3 bases are TGTGCTAGTGCCATGGCCAGGGAGGTACAGCCCCAGCATTTT. Translating it yields CASAMAREVQPQHF.